This T cell receptor (beta chain) appears in the sequencing data of a study of T cells in Graves' hyperthyroidism and ophthalmopathy. Notes on the study in general: Among clonotypes expanded in thyroid above 0.001, most were also found in blood.

Researchers defined stable Graves' hyperthyroidism as no ophthalmopathy progression within 18 months. Each patient was aged 18 to 65 and had newly diagnosed hyperthyroidism of under 2 months' duration. CDR1 and CDR2 (germline): LNHDA, SQIVND (reference sequence). The CDR3 contains 15 residues. V was pared by 3 bases and J by 0 bases, with 11 bases between. TCR beta CDR3 regions were amplified from RNA transcripts. RT-PCR in the first round (using the HTBI primer set) targeted the TCR CDR3. TCRdb passed the multiplex PCR reads through MiXCR, listing each CDR3 protein once. Here the sample spans approximately 560,000 distinct CDR3 sequences, 15% to 18% being singletons. This clonotype has just a few counts. Its specificity is unknown.

The TCR sequence derives from a woman aged 25 to 45 with Graves' hyperthyroidism. V gene TRBV19 combines with J gene TRBJ2-5; D is perhaps TRBD1 (6 bases). Material for sequencing was blood. CDR3 nucleotide sequence: TGTGCCAGTAGTATCCAGGGGTGGTACCAAGAGACCCAGTACTTC. This gives the protein CASSIQGWYQETQYF.